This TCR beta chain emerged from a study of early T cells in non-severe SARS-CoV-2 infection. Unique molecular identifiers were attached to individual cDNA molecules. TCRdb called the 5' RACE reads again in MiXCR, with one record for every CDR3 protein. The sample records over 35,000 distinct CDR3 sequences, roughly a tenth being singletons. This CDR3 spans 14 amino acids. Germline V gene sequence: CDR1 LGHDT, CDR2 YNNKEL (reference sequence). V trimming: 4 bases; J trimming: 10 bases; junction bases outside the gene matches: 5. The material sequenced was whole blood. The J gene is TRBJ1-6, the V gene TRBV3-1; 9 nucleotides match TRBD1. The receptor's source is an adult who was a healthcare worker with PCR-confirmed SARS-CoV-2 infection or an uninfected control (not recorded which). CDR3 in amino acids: CASSRTGQGSPLHF. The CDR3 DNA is TGTGCCAGCAGCCGAACGGGACAGGGCTCACCCCTCCACTTT.